The clone carrying this T cell receptor (beta chain) was observed at least ten times. The sample originates from a study of regulatory T cells in long-lasting Graves disease. Documented time point: persistent/refractory GD, antithyroid drugs over 5 years with positive TRAb. Making the TCR library involved RNA that had been extracted from PBMCs. Assembly of TCR beta libraries relied on iRepertoire HTBI primers together with Arm-PCR of CDR3 regions. TCRdb re-analysed the multiplex PCR reads in MiXCR, keeping a single row per CDR3 protein. The sample consists of about 470,000 distinct CDR3 sequences, roughly 20% of them appearing once. This TCR was recovered from a female donor with Graves disease. The material was peripheral blood mononuclear cells (PBMCs), obtained when the disease was refractory, from a patient treated with antithyroid drugs.

This chain's CDR3 is CASSLAVNTGELFF. The DNA for the CDR3 is TGTGCCAGCAGCTTAGCTGTGAACACCGGGGAGCTGTTTTTT. This sequence joins TRBV7-2 and TRBJ2-2, with no clear D. Per the germline V gene, CDR1 is SGHTA and CDR2 is FQGNSA. V gave up 0 bases and J gave up 1 base, with 3 bases separating them. The CDR3 covers 14 residues.